Described below is a single T cell receptor (beta chain) sequence and its context. The data derive from a study of T cells after posttransplantation cyclophosphamide. J lost 4 bases, V lost 4 bases, and 15 bases had no gene match. This CDR3 is 17 amino acids long. Germline V gene sequence: CDR1 SGHRS, CDR2 YFSETQ. Sequencing was performed with immunoSEQ multiplex PCR; in TCRdb, only in-frame clones are kept and a portion is missing. The sample shows tens of thousands of clones, roughly 93% of them seen only once. The clonotype comes from a woman in her forties or fifties in good health and a related stem cell transplant donor. Sequenced input: PBMCs. The J gene is TRBJ1-1, the V gene TRBV5-1, with 8 bases fitting TRBD1. CDR3: CASSQQDLQGARTEAFF. The DNA of the CDR3 is TGCGCCAGCAGCCAGCAAGACCTCCAGGGGGCTCGCACTGAAGCTTTCTTT.